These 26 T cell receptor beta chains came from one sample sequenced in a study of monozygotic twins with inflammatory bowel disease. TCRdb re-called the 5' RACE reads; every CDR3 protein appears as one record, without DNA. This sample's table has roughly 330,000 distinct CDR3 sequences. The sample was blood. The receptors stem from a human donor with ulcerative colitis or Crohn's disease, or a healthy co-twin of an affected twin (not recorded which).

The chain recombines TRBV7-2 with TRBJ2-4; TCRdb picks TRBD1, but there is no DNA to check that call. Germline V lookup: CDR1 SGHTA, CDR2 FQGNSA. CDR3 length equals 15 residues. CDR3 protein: CASSLGTGRWNIQYF.

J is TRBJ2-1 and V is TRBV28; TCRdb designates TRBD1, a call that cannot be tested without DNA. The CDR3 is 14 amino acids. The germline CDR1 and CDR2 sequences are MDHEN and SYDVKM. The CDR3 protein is CASSSGVSYNEQFF.

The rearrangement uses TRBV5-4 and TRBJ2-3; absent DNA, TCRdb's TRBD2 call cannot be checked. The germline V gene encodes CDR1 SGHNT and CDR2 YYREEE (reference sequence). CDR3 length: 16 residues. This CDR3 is CASSKYSGRAADTQYF.

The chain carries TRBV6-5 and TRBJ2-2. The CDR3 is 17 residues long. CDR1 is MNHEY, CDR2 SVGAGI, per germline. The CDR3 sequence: CASSYIRRVVNTGELFF.

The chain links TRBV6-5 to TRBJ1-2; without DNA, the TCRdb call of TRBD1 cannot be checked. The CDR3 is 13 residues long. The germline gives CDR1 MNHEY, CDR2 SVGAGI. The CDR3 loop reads CASSSGAFYGYTF.

CDR3 residues: CASSPPRAGQEKLFF. The genes are TRBV28 and TRBJ1-4; TCRdb indicates TRBD1, and absent DNA this call remains unverified. Per germline, CDR1 MDHEN and CDR2 SYDVKM. CDR3 length: 15 amino acids.

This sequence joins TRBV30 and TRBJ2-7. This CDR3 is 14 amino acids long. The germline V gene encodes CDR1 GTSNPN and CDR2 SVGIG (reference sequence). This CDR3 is CAWSVATTSYEQYF.

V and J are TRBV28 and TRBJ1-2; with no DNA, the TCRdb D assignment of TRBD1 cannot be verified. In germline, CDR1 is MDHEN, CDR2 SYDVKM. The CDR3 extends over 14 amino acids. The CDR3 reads CASSSEDRHYGYTF.

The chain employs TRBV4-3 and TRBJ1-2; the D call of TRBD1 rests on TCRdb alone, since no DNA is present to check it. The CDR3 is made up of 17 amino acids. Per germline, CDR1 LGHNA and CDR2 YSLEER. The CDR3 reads CASSQILGQITNYGYTF.

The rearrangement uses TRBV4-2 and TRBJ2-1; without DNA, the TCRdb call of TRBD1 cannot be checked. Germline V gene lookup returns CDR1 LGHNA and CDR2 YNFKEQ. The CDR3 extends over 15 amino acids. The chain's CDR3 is CASSQGSGPSNEQFF.

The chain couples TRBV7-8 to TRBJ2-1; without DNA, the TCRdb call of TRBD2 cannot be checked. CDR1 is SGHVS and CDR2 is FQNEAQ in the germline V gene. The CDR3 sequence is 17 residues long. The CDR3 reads CASSSSPGLAKYNEQFF.

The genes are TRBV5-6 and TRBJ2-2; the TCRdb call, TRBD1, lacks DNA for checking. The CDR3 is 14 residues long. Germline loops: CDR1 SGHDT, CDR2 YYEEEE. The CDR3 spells CASTPGGNTGELFF.

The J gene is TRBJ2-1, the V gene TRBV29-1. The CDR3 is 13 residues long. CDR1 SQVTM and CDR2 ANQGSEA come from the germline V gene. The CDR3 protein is CSVEESWIIEQFF.

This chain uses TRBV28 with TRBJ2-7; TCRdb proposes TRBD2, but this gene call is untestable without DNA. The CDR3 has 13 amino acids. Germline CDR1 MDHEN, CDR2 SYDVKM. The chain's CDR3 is CASSFLTSGEQYF. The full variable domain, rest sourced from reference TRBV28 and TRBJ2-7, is DVKVTQSSRYLVKRTGEKVFLECVQDMDHENMFWYRQDPGLGLRLIYFSYDVKMKEKGDIPEGYSVSREKKERFSLILESASTNQTSMYLCASSFLTSGEQYFGPGTRLTVT.

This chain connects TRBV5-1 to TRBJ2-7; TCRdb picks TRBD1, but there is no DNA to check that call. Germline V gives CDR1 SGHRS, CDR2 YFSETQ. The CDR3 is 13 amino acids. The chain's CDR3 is CASLGGLNYEQYF.

This chain's CDR3 is CASSSATDTQYF. The chain is built from TRBV10-1 and TRBJ2-3. CDR1 is WNHNN and CDR2 is SYGVQD in the germline V gene (reference sequence). The CDR3 spans 12 residues.

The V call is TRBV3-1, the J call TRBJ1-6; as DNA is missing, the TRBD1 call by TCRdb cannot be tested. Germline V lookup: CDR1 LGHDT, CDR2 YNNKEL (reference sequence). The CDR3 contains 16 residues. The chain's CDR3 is CASSLLPTGGDSPLHF.

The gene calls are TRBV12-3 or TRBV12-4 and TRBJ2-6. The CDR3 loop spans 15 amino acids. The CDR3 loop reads CASSFSSSGANVLTF.

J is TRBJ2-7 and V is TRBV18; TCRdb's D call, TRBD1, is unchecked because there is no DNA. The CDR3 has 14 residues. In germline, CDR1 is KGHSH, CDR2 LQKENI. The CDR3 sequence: CASSPTGQGNEQYF.

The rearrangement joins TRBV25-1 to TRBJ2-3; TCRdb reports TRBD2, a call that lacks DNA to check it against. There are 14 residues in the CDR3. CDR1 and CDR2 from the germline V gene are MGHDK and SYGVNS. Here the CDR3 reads CASSEWEGPDTQYF.

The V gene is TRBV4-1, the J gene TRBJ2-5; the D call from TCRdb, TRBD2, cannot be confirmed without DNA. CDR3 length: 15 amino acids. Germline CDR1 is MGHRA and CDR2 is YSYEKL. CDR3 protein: CASSQVFVAGETQYF.

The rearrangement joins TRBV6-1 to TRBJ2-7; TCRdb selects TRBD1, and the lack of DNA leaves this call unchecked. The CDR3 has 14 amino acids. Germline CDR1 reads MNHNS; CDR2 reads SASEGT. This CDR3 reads CASSQGQGALEQYF.

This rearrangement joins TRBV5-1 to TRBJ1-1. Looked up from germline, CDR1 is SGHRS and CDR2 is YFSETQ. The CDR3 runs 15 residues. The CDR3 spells CASSLFPGGGTEAFF.

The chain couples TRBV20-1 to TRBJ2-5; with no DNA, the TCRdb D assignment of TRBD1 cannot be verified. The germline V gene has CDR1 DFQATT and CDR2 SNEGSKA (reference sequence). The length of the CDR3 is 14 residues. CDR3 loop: CSARGSRGGETQYF.

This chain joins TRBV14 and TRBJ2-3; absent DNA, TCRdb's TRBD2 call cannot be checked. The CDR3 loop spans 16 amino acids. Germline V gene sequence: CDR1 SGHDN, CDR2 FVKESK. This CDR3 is CASSQLTSVNTDTQYF.

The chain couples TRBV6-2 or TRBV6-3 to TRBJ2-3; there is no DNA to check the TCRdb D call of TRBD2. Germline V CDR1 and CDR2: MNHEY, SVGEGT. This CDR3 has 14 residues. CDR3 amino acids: CASRSSGETDTQYF.